The 14 T cell receptor beta chains given below trace back to one sample, sequenced in a study of T cells after yellow fever vaccination (dated by TCRdb to between 2017 and 2020). This specimen's treatment or condition label, interpreted: live attenuated yellow fever vaccine strain. Libraries came from 5' RACE. The sequencing machine was an Illumina NovaSeq 6000. TCRdb redid the processing of the public reads, applying fastp at Q25 and MiXCR, and retained in-frame beta chains. Duplicate CDR3 protein sequences are folded into a single record with the most common DNA and genes. This sample is represented by 130,000 or so distinct CDR3 sequences; around 15% of them were singletons. In total, the top ten clones hold roughly 45% of the sample. Specimen: CD8+ T cells sorted from PBMCs, collected 5 days after the yellow fever booster vaccination. These TCRs come from a man aged 18 to 29 who received the YFV17D yellow fever vaccine.

The chain recombines TRBV9 with TRBJ2-1; D gene unclear. This CDR3 is 14 amino acids long. Trimming left V 3 bases short and J 3 bases short, with 10 bases between. CDR1 is SGDLS, CDR2 YYNGEE, per germline. CDR3 sequence reads: CASSAEGSYNEQFF. The CDR3 nucleotides are TGTGCCAGCAGCGCCGAAGGAAGCTACAATGAGCAGTTCTTC.

The chain links TRBV28 to TRBJ1-6; tentatively, D is TRBD1 (5 bases). The ends were cut back, 5 bases at V and 8 bases at J, with 13 bases in the middle. Germline lookup yields CDR1 MDHEN and CDR2 SYDVKM. This CDR3 is 14 amino acids long. DNA for the CDR3: TGTGCCAGCAGTCCCCGGGGGGAGTATTCACCCCTCCACTTT. It codes for CASSPRGEYSPLHF.

The V gene is TRBV10-3, the J gene TRBJ1-1, with 7 bases aligning to TRBD1. Germline V gives CDR1 ENHRY, CDR2 SYGVKD. The ends lost 10 bases at V and 4 bases at J; junction bases unmatched: 12. The CDR3 spans 14 residues. In DNA, the CDR3 is TGTGCCACTAAACAGGGGCATACTGGCACTGAAGCTTTCTTT. This gives the protein CATKQGHTGTEAFF.

This clonotype was detected many times. The chain recombines TRBV28 with TRBJ2-3; D not certain. Trimming cost V 5 bases and J 0 bases, with 12 bases left between them. This CDR3 has 15 residues. Per the germline V gene, CDR1 is MDHEN and CDR2 is SYDVKM. This CDR3 reads CASSPALPSTDTQYF. The CDR3 nucleotides are TGTGCCAGCAGTCCTGCGCTCCCCAGCACAGATACGCAGTATTTT.

The V call is TRBV4-1, the J call TRBJ2-4; TRBD1 might be the D (6 bases). Germline V gene sequence: CDR1 MGHRA, CDR2 YSYEKL. This CDR3 is 14 amino acids long. Trimming took off 4 bases at V and 8 bases at J, with 15 bases between the two ends. The CDR3 loop is CASSLRKGVDIQYF. As DNA, the CDR3 is TGCGCCAGCAGCCTGCGGAAGGGGGTGGACATTCAGTACTTC.

The V and J genes are TRBV30 and TRBJ1-1; the D is unclear. Trimming removed 2 bases from V and 12 bases from J, with 13 bases in between. This CDR3 has 11 amino acids. The germline gives CDR1 GTSNPN, CDR2 SVGIG (reference sequence). DNA of the CDR3: TGTGCCTGGAGTCCGGGGATTGACCCTTTCTTT. This gives the protein CAWSPGIDPFF.

This clonotype was counted only a few times. This chain uses TRBV14 with TRBJ1-2; no clear D. CDR3 length: 14 residues. Germline CDR1 SGHDN, CDR2 FVKESK. V lost 1 base to trimming and J lost 7 bases, with 13 bases between them. This chain's CDR3 is CASSQVAGAGGYTF. CDR3 nucleotides: TGTGCCAGCAGCCAAGTGGCCGGAGCTGGTGGCTACACCTTC.

This clonotype was seen once. The chain uses TRBV6-1 and TRBJ1-2; the D gene is possibly TRBD1 (6 bases). The CDR3 length is 16 residues. Germline V gene data show CDR1 as MNHNS and CDR2 as SASEGT. Trimming left V 1 base short and J 2 bases short, with 14 bases between. The chain's CDR3 is CASSEGGYTGNYGYTF. Written as DNA, the CDR3 is TGTGCCAGCAGTGAAGGGGGATATACAGGGAACTATGGCTACACCTTC.

The V gene is TRBV3-1, the J gene TRBJ2-1, with 12 positions matching TRBD2. The CDR3 spans 17 residues. Germline-derived CDR1 and CDR2 are LGHDT and YNNKEL (reference sequence). V dropped 0 bases and J dropped 4; count of bases not matched to a gene: 4. This chain's CDR3 is CASSQEGGLAGYNEQFF. The CDR3 DNA reads TGTGCCAGCAGCCAAGAAGGGGGACTAGCGGGTTACAATGAGCAGTTCTTC.

This clonotype was counted only a few times. The CDR3 reads CSVELRYNEQFF. The CDR3 region has the DNA TGCAGCGTTGAATTACGGTACAATGAGCAGTTCTTC. V usage is TRBV29-1 and J usage is TRBJ2-1; D remains ambiguous. Trimming stripped 2 bases from V and 4 bases from J, with 6 bases between. This CDR3 comprises 12 residues. Germline V gene sequence: CDR1 SQVTM, CDR2 ANQGSEA.

This clonotype has only a few counts. The germline gene is not matched at one end of the junction; a read error may be the cause. The chain employs TRBV4-3 and TRBJ1-1; D is uncertain. CDR1 and CDR2 from the germline V gene are LGHNA and YSLEER. The CDR3 consists of 16 residues. The CDR3 DNA reads as TGCGCCAGCAGCGAAGAACCGGCCAGACTCAACACTGAAGCTTTCTTT. Translation: CASSEEPARLNTEAFF.

The table lists this clonotype with a few counts. The chain recombines TRBV7-9 with TRBJ2-7; 7 bases are a match to TRBD1. The length of the CDR3 is 18 residues. The germline V gene has CDR1 SEHNR and CDR2 FQNEAQ (reference sequence). Germline trimming cut 0 bases from V and 0 bases from J; bases unmatched to any gene: 11. This CDR3 is CASSLAQGSGQRSYEQYV. In DNA form, the CDR3 reads TGTGCCAGCAGCTTAGCGCAGGGGTCGGGACAGCGCTCCTACGAGCAGTACGTC.

The chain uses TRBV7-6 and TRBJ1-5, with D maybe TRBD1 (5 bases). The CDR3 has 15 residues. The germline V and J ends were trimmed by 2 bases and 4 bases, with 12 bases remaining between them. The germline gives CDR1 SGHVS, CDR2 FNYEAQ. The CDR3 region has the DNA TGTGCCAGCAGCTTACAAGGGGAATTTAATCAGCCCCAGCATTTT. Amino acid sequence: CASSLQGEFNQPQHF.

This clonotype was seen a handful of times. The chain carries TRBV9 and TRBJ1-5; a possible D gene is TRBD1 (6 bases). Trimming removed 0 bases at V and 3 bases at J, with 10 bases between. CDR1 and CDR2 (germline): SGDLS, YYNGEE. The CDR3 sequence is 15 residues long. Here the CDR3 DNA reads TGTGCCAGCAGCGTAGCTGGGGGCCCCAATCAGCCCCAGCATTTT. Translated: CASSVAGGPNQPQHF.